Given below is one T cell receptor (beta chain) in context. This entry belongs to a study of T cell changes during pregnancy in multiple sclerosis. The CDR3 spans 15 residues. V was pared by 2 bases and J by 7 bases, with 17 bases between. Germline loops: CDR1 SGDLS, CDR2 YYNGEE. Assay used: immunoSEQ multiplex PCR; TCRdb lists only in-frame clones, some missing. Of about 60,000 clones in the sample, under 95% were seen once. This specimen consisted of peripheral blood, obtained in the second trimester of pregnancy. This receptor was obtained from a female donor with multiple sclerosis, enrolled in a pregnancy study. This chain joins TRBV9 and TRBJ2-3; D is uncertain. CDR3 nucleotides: TGTGCCAGCAGCGTCAAAGGTGAGGCCGCGTATACGCAGTATTTT. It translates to CASSVKGEAAYTQYF.